This T cell receptor beta chain derives from a study of cytomegalovirus exposure and HLA in healthy donors. This PCR relied on a set of 60 Vbeta primers and 13 Jbeta primers. Generated by immunoSEQ multiplex PCR, the TCRdb table keeps only in-frame clones and is missing some. The sample yields 100,000 to 120,000 clones, around 77% seen once. This clone was observed a few times. The V segment lost 1 base and the J segment 3 bases; nucleotides outside the gene matches: 17. The CDR3 covers 18 residues. Germline CDR1 GTSNPN, CDR2 SVGIG (reference sequence). The sequenced sample consisted of PBMCs. This TCR was sampled from a woman in her thirties in good health and CMV-seropositive. The V gene is TRBV30, the J gene TRBJ2-7; 8 nucleotides agree with TRBD2. The CDR3 spells CAWSGTNIGRTSYYEQYF. The CDR3, as DNA: TGTGCCTGGAGTGGGACTAATATTGGGAGGACTAGCTACTACGAGCAGTACTTC.